The 22 T cell receptor beta chains given below trace back to one sample, sequenced in a study of T-cell reconstitution after alpha-beta-depleted transplantation in children. Construction of the TCRbeta library involved unique molecular identifiers. One entry per CDR3 protein results from TCRdb running MiXCR on the PCR reads. This table holds fewer than 120,000 distinct CDR3 sequences, approximately 10% found once. Specimen: PBMCs from the stem cell graft donor, collected from the stem cell graft. The receptor set was obtained from a human donor who donated a stem cell graft to a child with acute lymphoblastic leukemia.

This clonotype was counted many times. V gene TRBV9 combines with J gene TRBJ1-4, with 7 bases lining up with TRBD1. After removal of 4 bases from V and 3 bases from J, the junction contained 9 bases not matched to a gene. This CDR3 has 16 residues. Germline V lookup: CDR1 SGDLS, CDR2 YYNGEE. The CDR3 reads CASSPRGQAANEKLFF. CDR3 nucleotide sequence: TGTGCCAGCAGCCCTCGCGGACAGGCGGCTAATGAAAAACTGTTTTTT.

This clonotype was seen ten or more times. The V call is TRBV20-1, the J call TRBJ2-1, with 10 bases fitting TRBD2. J gave up 0 bases and V 6 bases, and 5 bases lay outside the gene matches. The CDR3 sequence is 15 residues long. CDR1 and CDR2 from the germline V gene are DFQATT and SNEGSKA (reference sequence). The CDR3 reads CSAGLAGGSYNEQFF. CDR3 DNA sequence: TGCAGTGCGGGCTTAGCGGGAGGCTCCTACAATGAGCAGTTCTTC.

There are many counts of this clonotype. The chain has TRBV20-1 and TRBJ1-5, with a possible D match to TRBD1 (5 bases). CDR3 length: 13 residues. The V end was cut by 7 bases, the J end by 0 bases, with 10 bases between. Germline loops: CDR1 DFQATT, CDR2 SNEGSKA (reference sequence). The CDR3 spells CSGQGYSNQPQHF. Here the CDR3 DNA reads TGCAGTGGGCAGGGATATAGCAATCAGCCCCAGCATTTT.

Many counts were recorded for this clonotype. The rearrangement links TRBV15 to TRBJ1-1; D is unclear. The CDR3 is 15 amino acids. V lost 3 bases and J 0 bases, leaving 11 bases between the germline ends. Germline V gene data show CDR1 as LNHNV and CDR2 as YYDKDF (reference sequence). The CDR3 DNA reads as TGTGCCACCAGCAGGTTAGGACTCTTGAACACTGAAGCTTTCTTT. Translated: CATSRLGLLNTEAFF.

Regarding this clonotype: A much bigger clone sits one base away, suggesting this may be a read error. The chain uses TRBV27 and TRBJ2-3; TRBD2 aligns across 8 bases. The CDR3 loop spans 15 amino acids. The trim removed 7 bases at V and 6 bases at J, leaving 12 bases unmatched. In germline, CDR1 is MNHEY, CDR2 SMNVEV (reference sequence). CDR3 nucleotides: TGTGCCAGCACTTTCCGGGGGGGCCCAACGGATACGCAGTATTTT. Translating gives CASTFRGGPTDTQYF.

This clonotype was seen repeatedly, ten times or more. The rearrangement uses TRBV5-8 and TRBJ1-5; D not certain. The CDR3 is made up of 14 amino acids. Trimming took off 0 bases at V and 3 bases at J, with 7 bases between the two ends. Germline V gives CDR1 SGHTS, CDR2 YDEGEE. The CDR3 loop reads CASSLGGFNQPQHF. DNA for the CDR3: TGTGCCAGCAGCTTGGGAGGGTTCAATCAGCCCCAGCATTTT.

The J gene is TRBJ2-1, the V gene TRBV7-9; 8 bases are a match to TRBD1. The CDR3 covers 16 residues. V lost 11 bases, J lost 0 bases, and 12 bases stayed unmatched. CDR1 and CDR2 (germline): SEHNR, FQNEAQ (reference sequence). The CDR3 DNA is TGTGCCCTCAGGGGGCCAGCGGAAAGCTCCTACAATGAGCAGTTCTTC. It translates to CALRGPAESSYNEQFF.

This clonotype has at least ten counts. The chain uses TRBV6-5 and TRBJ2-5, with D possibly being TRBD1 (7 bases). Trimming removed 5 bases from V and 12 bases from J, with 13 bases in between. Germline V gene sequence: CDR1 MNHEY, CDR2 SVGAGI. The CDR3 covers 11 residues. The CDR3: CASSAGTAKYF. The DNA for the CDR3 is TGTGCCAGCAGTGCGGGGACAGCTAAGTACTTC.

Many counts were recorded for this clonotype. Sequence at one end of the junction differs from germline and may be a read error. V gene TRBV28 combines with J gene TRBJ1-1; the D is unclear. The germline CDR1 and CDR2 sequences are MDHEN and SYDVKM. CDR3 length equals 11 residues. The CDR3 DNA sequence: TGTGCCAGCAGTTTTACATACGGGCGTGTCTTT. This encodes CASSFTYGRVF.

This clonotype was counted a single time. A much larger clone lies a single base off, so this may be a read error. The DNA for the CDR3 is TGTGCCAGCAGCTTAGGGGGGGGGCGAACCAGGGGATATTGCTACACCTTC. Translated, it gives CASSLGGGRTRGYCYTF. V and J are TRBV12-3 or TRBV12-4 and TRBJ1-2; D is possibly TRBD1 (6 bases). CDR3 length equals 17 residues.

This clonotype was counted at least ten times. This chain links TRBV10-3 with TRBJ1-2; 7 nucleotides agree with TRBD1. Germline CDR1 and CDR2: ENHRY and SYGVKD. This CDR3 region has 15 residues. The V segment lost 0 bases and the J segment 3 bases; nucleotides outside the gene matches: 4. The CDR3 DNA follows: TGTGCCATCAGTGAGTCTTGGGACAGACACTATGGCTACACCTTC. Protein product: CAISESWDRHYGYTF.

This clonotype appeared many times. The rearrangement joins TRBV15 to TRBJ2-6; the match to TRBD2 covers 7 bases. Germline CDR1 LNHNV, CDR2 YYDKDF (reference sequence). This CDR3 has 20 residues. The junction had 12 bases not matched to a gene; V was cut back by 0 bases and J by 1 base. The CDR3 coding sequence is TGTGCCACCAGCAGAGATCTGATGGAGCGGGACTATTCTGGGGCCAACGTCCTGACTTTC. The encoded protein is CATSRDLMERDYSGANVLTF.

This clonotype was counted many times. The chain is built from TRBV20-1 and TRBJ1-1, with 8 nucleotides matching TRBD1. CDR1 is DFQATT and CDR2 is SNEGSKA in the germline V gene (reference sequence). V shed 3 bases, J shed 5 bases, and the junction held 8 bases outside the gene matches. The CDR3 spans 14 residues. The CDR3 loop is CSARKDRVGTEAFF. CDR3 bases: TGCAGTGCTAGGAAGGACAGGGTAGGGACTGAAGCTTTCTTT.

To note about this clonotype: This may be a read error, as it is one base from a much larger clone. The gene calls are TRBV9 and TRBJ2-3; 8 bases agree with TRBD2. CDR1 is SGDLS, CDR2 YYNGEE, per germline. Trimming took 0 bases from V and 0 from J; bases not matched to a gene: 9. The CDR3 has 18 residues. The CDR3 sequence: CASSVAQAGAASTDTQYF. The DNA for the CDR3 is TGTGCCAGCAGCGTAGCACAAGCGGGGGCCGCTAGCACAGATACGCAGTATTTT.

This clonotype was seen at least ten times. The chain couples TRBV7-2 to TRBJ2-7; D unclear. This CDR3 comprises 11 residues. V lost 5 bases to trimming and J lost 5 bases, with 7 bases between them. Germline V lookup: CDR1 SGHTA, CDR2 FQGNSA. CDR3 sequence: CASSPLDEQYF. In DNA form, the CDR3 reads TGTGCCAGCAGCCCCCTTGACGAGCAGTACTTC.

This clonotype was picked up many times. V gene TRBV7-2 combines with J gene TRBJ2-7, with 7 bases aligning to TRBD1. CDR3 length: 12 amino acids. J was trimmed by 6 bases and V by 4 bases; bases with no gene match: 3. Germline assignment: CDR1 SGHTA and CDR2 FQGNSA. CDR3 sequence (DNA): TGTGCCAGCAGCTCTTACAGGGGCGAGCAGTACTTC. Its translation is CASSSYRGEQYF. Based on the CDR3 plus reference TRBV7-2 and TRBJ2-7, the full variable domain is GAGVSQSPSNKVTEKGKDVELRCDPISGHTALYWYRQSLGQGLEFLIYFQGNSAPDKSGLPSDRFSAERTGGSVSTLTIQRTQQEDSAVYLCASSSYRGEQYFGPGTRLTVT.

This clonotype has a count of ten or more. Here the CDR3 reads CASSQVLSGLSSYNSPLHF. DNA of the CDR3: TGCGCCAGCAGCCAGGTTCTGAGCGGGCTCAGCTCCTATAATTCACCCCTCCACTTT. The chain uses TRBV4-3 and TRBJ1-6; D unclear. The germline V and J ends were trimmed by 3 bases and 0 bases, with 18 bases remaining between them. Germline loops: CDR1 LGHNA, CDR2 YSLEER. CDR3 length: 19 residues.

This clonotype was counted at least ten times. This sequence joins TRBV7-6 and TRBJ1-1; 7 bases line up with TRBD1. Trimming cost V 4 bases and J 0 bases; bases outside gene matches: 8. Germline-derived CDR1 and CDR2 are SGHVS and FNYEAQ. This CDR3 is built from 16 residues. In nucleotides, the CDR3 is TGTGCCAGCAGCTCTACCGGGACAGTCATGAACACTGAAGCTTTCTTT. Protein product: CASSSTGTVMNTEAFF.

This clonotype was counted at least ten times. V and J are TRBV20-1 and TRBJ2-2; perhaps D is TRBD1 or TRBD2 (5 bases each). V dropped 5 bases and J dropped 3 bases, with 13 bases sitting between them. CDR1 and CDR2 (germline): DFQATT, SNEGSKA (reference sequence). The CDR3 is 14 amino acids. DNA of the CDR3: TGCAGTGCTGGGACGGGCGATTACACCGGGGAGCTGTTTTTT. It codes for CSAGTGDYTGELFF.

At least ten counts were recorded for this clonotype. The chain recombines TRBV7-6 with TRBJ1-3; 7 bases agree with TRBD1. The J segment lost 3 bases and the V segment lost 4 bases, leaving 6 bases of the junction unmatched. The V gene's germline CDR1 is SGHVS and CDR2 FNYEAQ. The CDR3 covers 15 residues. This CDR3 reads CASSSRQGSGNTIYF. In nucleotides, the CDR3 is TGTGCCAGCAGCTCTAGACAGGGCAGTGGAAACACCATATATTTT. Based on the CDR3 plus reference TRBV7-6 and TRBJ1-3, the full variable domain is GAGVSQSPRYKVTKRGQDVALRCDPISGHVSLYWYRQALGQGPEFLTYFNYEAQQDKSGLPNDRFSAERPEGSISTLTIQRTEQRDSAMYRCASSSRQGSGNTIYFGEGSWLTVV.

This clonotype was counted at least ten times. V gene TRBV7-9 combines with J gene TRBJ2-1, with D unclear. The germline V gene has CDR1 SEHNR and CDR2 FQNEAQ (reference sequence). V dropped 1 base and J dropped 8 bases, with 6 bases sitting between them. This CDR3 is built from 12 residues. The CDR3 region is CASSLELDEQFF. As DNA, the CDR3 is TGTGCCAGCAGCTTAGAATTGGATGAGCAGTTCTTC.

The rearrangement uses TRBV10-1 and TRBJ2-7; no firm D call. There are 14 residues in the CDR3. V shed 0 bases and J shed 1 base, with 7 bases lying between them. Germline CDR1 reads WNHNN; CDR2 reads SYGVQD (reference sequence). CDR3 region: CASSESTASYEQYF. DNA for the CDR3: TGCGCCAGCAGTGAGTCGACGGCTTCCTACGAGCAGTACTTC.